The 2 T cell receptor beta chains in this list originate from one sample, sequenced in a study of cytomegalovirus exposure and HLA in healthy donors. 60 Vbeta and 13 Jbeta primers were used in PCR. Using immunoSEQ multiplex PCR, the repertoire was profiled, and TCRdb retains in-frame clones only, with some absent. The sample lists 90,000 to 120,000 clones, about 74% occurring once. The sequenced material came from PBMCs. The receptor source for this set is a female donor in good health and CMV-seropositive.

The J gene is TRBJ2-7, the V gene TRBV18; D is possibly TRBD2 (5 bases). This CDR3 comprises 14 residues. Germline V gives CDR1 KGHSH, CDR2 LQKENI. Trimming took off 0 bases at V and 1 base at J, with 7 bases between the two ends. The CDR3 DNA reads TGTGCCAGCTCACCACCCGGACTTTCCTACGAGCAGTACTTC. This gives the protein CASSPPGLSYEQYF.

The chain carries TRBV2 and TRBJ1-5, with no clear D. The CDR3 contains 14 residues. Per germline, CDR1 SNHLY and CDR2 FYNNEI. V lost 3 bases and J lost 7, with 13 bases in between. As DNA, the CDR3 is TGTGCCAGCAGTGAGGTCGGCAGGTTCCAGCCCCAGCATTTT. This gives the protein CASSEVGRFQPQHF. Supplemented by reference TRBV2 and TRBJ1-5, the full variable domain reads EPEVTQTPSHQVTQMGQEVILRCVPISNHLYFYWYRQILGQKVEFLVSFYNNEISEKSEIFDDQFSVERPDGSNFTLKIRSTKLEDSAMYFCASSEVGRFQPQHFGDGTRLSIL.